This T cell receptor beta chain was observed in a study of human CD8 memory T cell subsets. CDR1 is SEHNR and CDR2 is FQNEAQ in the germline V gene (reference sequence). CDR3 length equals 11 residues. Investigators built TCR beta libraries using UMI-labeled 5' RACE. With the 5' RACE reads reprocessed, TCRdb shows one record per CDR3 protein and no DNA. The table lists approximately 7,000 distinct CDR3 sequences. A word on this clonotype: Its specificity is unknown.

Whole-study findings and limits: Precursor exhausted T cells appeared less diverse than stem-like memory T cells according to Chao1 estimates.

The specimen sequenced was CD8+ stem-like memory T cells (TSCM and TCM) sorted from PBMCs. The subset: stem-like memory CD8 T cells (TSTEM), CCR7+ PD-1- TIGIT-. J is TRBJ1-2 and V is TRBV7-9. The TCR sequence derives from a human donor in good health. The CDR3 reads CASSFRNGYTF.